These 13 T cell receptor beta chains originate from one sample sequenced in a study of T-cell memory formation after mild COVID-19. Each CDR3 protein is one row after TCRdb ran MiXCR on the 5' RACE reads. The data hold around 250,000 distinct CDR3 sequences, with under 20% observed a single time. The sequencing sample was made of PBMCs or a T cell subset sorted from them (not recorded which). The receptors here all came from a man between 18 and 35 years old who had mild COVID-19 (a few samples of this study predate the infection). Cell type and time point are not known.

This clonotype appeared many times. This rearrangement joins TRBV6-2 or TRBV6-3 to TRBJ1-5; D might be TRBD1 (6 bases). The CDR3 extends over 16 amino acids. V dropped 6 bases and J dropped 4 bases, with 19 bases sitting between them. Per germline, CDR1 MNHEY and CDR2 SVGEGT. CDR3 protein: CASRSSRGGRNQPQHF. The CDR3, as DNA: TGTGCCAGCAGAAGCTCCAGGGGAGGTAGGAATCAGCCCCAGCATTTT.

The rearrangement links TRBV20-1 to TRBJ2-2; 11 bases fit TRBD1. Germline V gives CDR1 DFQATT, CDR2 SNEGSKA (reference sequence). V gave up 5 bases and J gave up 7 bases; unmatched junction bases: 3. The CDR3 extends over 13 amino acids. The CDR3 bases are TGCAGTGCTGGGGACAGGGGGGACGGGGAGCTGTTTTTT. Translated, it gives CSAGDRGDGELFF.

The chain combines TRBV7-8 with TRBJ2-7; D gene ambiguous. Trimming took 1 base from V and 0 from J, leaving 10 bases between them. The CDR3 sequence is 15 residues long. Germline CDR1 is SGHVS and CDR2 is FQNEAQ. The CDR3 is CASSLVTGSSYEQYF. The CDR3, as DNA: TGTGCCAGCAGCTTAGTTACTGGAAGCTCCTACGAGCAGTACTTC.

This clonotype showed up just a few times. CDR3 sequence: CASSETGILDEQYF. For the CDR3, the DNA is TGTGCCAGCAGTGAGACAGGGATTTTGGACGAGCAGTACTTC. J is TRBJ2-7 and V is TRBV6-5, with 7 nucleotides matching TRBD1. The CDR3 runs 14 residues. The V segment lost 5 bases and the J segment 5 bases; nucleotides outside the gene matches: 9. Germline-derived CDR1 and CDR2 are MNHEY and SVGAGI.

This clonotype was observed a handful of times. The chain combines TRBV5-1 with TRBJ2-2; weak D call: TRBD1 (5 bases). This CDR3 region has 14 residues. Germline CDR1 SGHRS, CDR2 YFSETQ. Trimming left V 4 bases short and J 3 bases short, with 10 bases between. The CDR3 DNA follows: TGCGCCAGCAGCCCTGACAGCCACACCGGGGAGCTGTTTTTT. Translated: CASSPDSHTGELFF.

The chain combines TRBV7-3 with TRBJ1-3; the D gene is possibly TRBD1 (6 bases). V gave up 5 bases and J gave up 2 bases, with 13 bases separating them. This CDR3 is built from 15 residues. CDR1 and CDR2 from the germline V gene are SGHTA and FQGTGA. The CDR3 coding sequence is TGTGCCAGCAGCCCTGACGGACAGCCTGGAAACACCATATATTTT. The encoded protein is CASSPDGQPGNTIYF.

The CDR3 nucleotides read TGTGCCAGCAGCTTTGCGGGGATCGGGGAGCTGTTTTTT. Its protein product is CASSFAGIGELFF. J is TRBJ2-2 and V is TRBV7-9; the D gene is possibly TRBD2 (6 bases). V lost 3 bases and J lost 7, with 9 bases in between. CDR3 length: 13 residues. Germline assignment: CDR1 SEHNR and CDR2 FQNEAQ (reference sequence).

The chain carries TRBV4-3 and TRBJ1-3, with D uncertain. Trimming pared 0 bases from V and 0 bases from J, leaving 6 bases between. Per the germline V gene, CDR1 is LGHNA and CDR2 is YSLEER. The CDR3 has 15 residues. This chain's CDR3 is CASSQDRDSGNTIYF. The DNA for the CDR3 is TGCGCCAGCAGCCAAGATCGCGACTCTGGAAACACCATATATTTT.

This clonotype occurred a few times. The chain couples TRBV12-3 or TRBV12-4 to TRBJ2-4, with no clear D. The CDR3 consists of 11 residues. The ends were cut back, 1 base at V and 10 bases at J, with 5 bases in the middle. The chain's CDR3 is CASSLGPIQYF. CDR3 DNA: TGTGCCAGCAGTTTAGGGCCAATTCAGTACTTC.

The DNA of the CDR3 is TGTGCCACCACCGTTAACCCTGCGAACACCGGGGAGCTGTTTTTT. It codes for CATTVNPANTGELFF. The chain is built from TRBV15 and TRBJ2-2; no definite D call. CDR3 length: 15 amino acids. CDR1 LNHNV and CDR2 YYDKDF come from the germline V gene (reference sequence). V dropped 7 bases and J dropped 0 bases, with 12 bases sitting between them.

This clonotype came up a few times. This sequence joins TRBV20-1 and TRBJ2-5; no clear D gene. The ends were cut back, 0 bases at V and 0 bases at J, with 8 bases in the middle. Germline V gene lookup returns CDR1 DFQATT and CDR2 SNEGSKA (reference sequence). The CDR3 totals 14 residues. CDR3 coding DNA: TGCAGTGCTAGAGATTTGGCGAACCAAGAGACCCAGTACTTC. Its protein product is CSARDLANQETQYF.

The genes are TRBV7-3 and TRBJ2-4, with D unclear. CDR3 length: 12 amino acids. Germline V gene sequence: CDR1 SGHTA, CDR2 FQGTGA. V was cut by 2 bases and J by 9 bases, with 8 bases left in between. Here the CDR3 reads CASSLDFGIQYF. The CDR3 nucleotides read TGTGCCAGCAGCTTAGATTTCGGCATTCAGTACTTC. Full variable domain (missing parts from reference TRBV7-3 and TRBJ2-4): GAGVSQTPSNKVTEKGKYVELRCDPISGHTALYWYRQSLGQGPEFLIYFQGTGAADDSGLPNDRFFAVRPEGSVSTLKIQRTERGDSAVYLCASSLDFGIQYFGAGTRLSVL.

This clonotype has just a few counts. V is TRBV6-5 and J is TRBJ2-1; 8 bases agree with TRBD2. This CDR3 region has 15 residues. The junction had 6 bases not matched to a gene; V was cut back by 6 bases and J by 2 bases. Germline V gene sequence: CDR1 MNHEY, CDR2 SVGAGI. CDR3 DNA: TGTGCCAGCAGCAGGATGACTAGCGCCTACAATGAGCAGTTCTTC. It translates to CASSRMTSAYNEQFF.